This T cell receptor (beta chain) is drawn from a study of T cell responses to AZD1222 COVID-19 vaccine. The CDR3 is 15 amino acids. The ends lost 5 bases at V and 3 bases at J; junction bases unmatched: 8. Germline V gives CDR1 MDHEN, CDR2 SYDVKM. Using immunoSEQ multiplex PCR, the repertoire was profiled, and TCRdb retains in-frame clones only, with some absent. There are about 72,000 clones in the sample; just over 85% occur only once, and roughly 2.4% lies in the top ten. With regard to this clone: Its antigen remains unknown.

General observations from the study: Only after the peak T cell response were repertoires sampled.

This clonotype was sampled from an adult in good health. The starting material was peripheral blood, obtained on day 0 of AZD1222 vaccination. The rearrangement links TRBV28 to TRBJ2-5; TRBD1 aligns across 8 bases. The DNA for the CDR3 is TGTGCCAGCAGTACTTCCGGGACAGGTAAAGAGACCCAGTACTTC. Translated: CASSTSGTGKETQYF.